The 30 T cell receptor beta chains below come from one sample, sequenced in a study of blood T cell repertoires in COVID-19 (dated by TCRdb to 2020 to 2022). The library was produced with the immunoSEQ multiplex PCR assay. TCRdb took this table from immuneACCESS and kept in-frame rearrangements with V and J called. Such tables lack part of the clones; where checked against another copy, unresolved V genes explain under half of the gap, and the rest is unexplained. This sample lists roughly 100,000 clones; about 85% were detected once. Approximately 2% of the sample belongs to the ten largest clones. The sequencing sample was made of peripheral blood. These receptors came from a man between 50 and 59 years old with active COVID-19.

The chain's CDR3 is CASSLGVSSGGTFDTQYF. In nucleotides, the CDR3 is TGTGCCAGCAGCTTAGGGGTTAGTAGCGGGGGTACCTTCGATACGCAGTATTTT. This chain uses TRBV7-9 with TRBJ2-3, with 9 bases identical to TRBD2. This CDR3 is 18 amino acids long. The V gene's germline CDR1 is SEHNR and CDR2 FQNEAQ (reference sequence). V lost 1 base to trimming and J lost 6 bases; unmatched junction nucleotides: 14.

The chain employs TRBV4-1 and TRBJ2-2; a possible D gene is TRBD2 (5 bases). This CDR3 has 15 amino acids. The germline V and J ends were trimmed by 6 bases and 3 bases, with 14 bases remaining between them. CDR1 and CDR2 (germline): MGHRA, YSYEKL. The CDR3 sequence is CASRVASPDTGELFF. CDR3 DNA sequence: TGCGCCAGCAGGGTGGCTAGCCCTGACACCGGGGAGCTGTTTTTT.

This clone was observed a handful of times. The chain couples TRBV27 to TRBJ1-6; D is undetermined. V lost 5 bases, J lost 7 bases, and 18 bases lay in between. The germline gives CDR1 MNHEY, CDR2 SMNVEV (reference sequence). The CDR3 spans 16 residues. The chain's CDR3 is CASSLNRLSPNSPLHF. The CDR3 nucleotides are TGTGCCAGCAGTCTAAACAGATTATCGCCGAATTCACCCCTCCACTTT.

The chain has TRBV5-4 and TRBJ2-3; TRBD2 might be the D (5 bases). Germline CDR1 SGHNT, CDR2 YYREEE (reference sequence). This CDR3 has 13 residues. Between the trimmed V and J ends, which lost 7 bases and 3 bases, there was a span of 12 bases. CDR3 sequence: CASQSGTTDTQYF. The CDR3 coding sequence is TGTGCCAGCCAAAGCGGAACGACAGATACGCAGTATTTT.

This clone has more than one count but fewer than ten. This rearrangement joins TRBV30 to TRBJ1-5, with 7 nucleotides matching TRBD1. The CDR3 loop spans 14 amino acids. The V gene end was trimmed by 1 base and the J gene end by 3 bases; junction bases not matched to a gene: 3. CDR1 is GTSNPN and CDR2 is SVGIG in the germline V gene (reference sequence). This CDR3 reads CAWSAGQVNQPQHF. The DNA for the CDR3 is TGTGCCTGGAGTGCCGGACAGGTCAATCAGCCCCAGCATTTT.

The chain links TRBV6-4 to TRBJ1-2; 7 bases agree with TRBD1. J gave up 6 bases and V 2 bases, and 6 bases lay outside the gene matches. This CDR3 comprises 14 residues. Germline V gene lookup returns CDR1 MRHNA and CDR2 SNTAGT. Written as DNA, the CDR3 is TGTGCCAGCAGTGACCGACAGGGTGTCGATGGCTACACCTTC. Its protein product is CASSDRQGVDGYTF.

The chain carries TRBV11-2 and TRBJ2-7; the D gene is possibly TRBD1 (5 bases). The germline V gene has CDR1 SGHAT and CDR2 FQNNGV. This CDR3 has 14 residues. The V end lost 5 bases, the J end lost 0 bases, and 11 bases lay between the germline ends. The CDR3 sequence is CASSPQVSSYEQYF. The CDR3 bases are TGTGCCAGCAGCCCACAGGTCAGCTCCTACGAGCAGTACTTC.

This clone was found once. This chain connects TRBV6-5 to TRBJ2-7; 8 bases line up with TRBD1. V was pared by 7 bases and J by 3 bases, with 11 bases of the junction left unmatched. This CDR3 has 15 residues. Germline V gives CDR1 MNHEY, CDR2 SVGAGI. The CDR3 loop is CASTKAPDRDYEQYF. In DNA, the CDR3 is TGTGCCAGCACCAAAGCCCCGGACAGGGACTACGAGCAGTACTTC.

The chain joins TRBV2 to TRBJ1-1, with 11 nucleotides matching TRBD1. The CDR3 has 14 amino acids. With V trimmed by 6 bases and J by 3 bases, 3 bases remained unmatched. The V gene's germline CDR1 is SNHLY and CDR2 FYNNEI. The CDR3 region is CASRWGQGDTEAFF. CDR3 sequence (DNA): TGTGCCAGCAGATGGGGACAGGGGGACACTGAAGCTTTCTTT.

The chain recombines TRBV30 with TRBJ2-2; D uncertain. Germline CDR1 is GTSNPN and CDR2 is SVGIG (reference sequence). The CDR3 sequence is 14 residues long. V lost 2 bases and J 1 base, leaving 8 bases between the germline ends. This chain's CDR3 is CAWSPTRNTGELFF. CDR3 DNA sequence: TGTGCCTGGAGTCCAACGAGGAACACCGGGGAGCTGTTTTTT.

This rearrangement joins TRBV15 to TRBJ1-1; TRBD1 is a possible D gene (6 bases). The germline V gene has CDR1 LNHNV and CDR2 YYDKDF (reference sequence). The CDR3 loop spans 16 amino acids. Trimming cost V 2 bases and J 0 bases, with 13 bases left between them. Here the CDR3 DNA reads TGTGCCACCAGCAGACCTACAGGGACCATGAACACTGAAGCTTTCTTT. It yields the protein CATSRPTGTMNTEAFF.

The chain is built from TRBV7-2 and TRBJ1-4; D is unclear. Trimming shortened V by 3 bases and J by 6 bases, and 11 bases separated the two germline ends. The V gene's germline CDR1 is SGHTA and CDR2 FQGNSA. This CDR3 spans 14 amino acids. The CDR3: CASSLGWRDEKLFF. Written as DNA, the CDR3 is TGTGCCAGCAGCTTGGGCTGGAGGGATGAAAAACTGTTTTTT.

The rearrangement links TRBV1 to TRBJ1-2. TRBV1 has pseudogene status. This CDR3 is built from 16 residues. The CDR3 sequence: CTSSQYSYAGRGGYTF. The CDR3 region has the DNA TGCACCAGCAGCCAATATTCTTACGCGGGACGTGGTGGCTACACCTTC.

Here the CDR3 reads CASSLGQGSSYNSPLHF. As DNA, the CDR3 is TGCGCCAGCAGCTTGGGGCAGGGGAGCTCCTATAATTCACCCCTCCACTTT. The gene calls are TRBV5-1 and TRBJ1-6; TRBD1 might be the D (6 bases). CDR1 is SGHRS and CDR2 is YFSETQ in the germline V gene. V lost 0 bases and J lost 0, with 10 bases in between. The CDR3 covers 17 residues.

V and J are TRBV5-1 and TRBJ1-5, with D perhaps matching TRBD1 (5 bases). V dropped 0 bases and J dropped 5 bases, with 18 bases sitting between them. In germline, CDR1 is SGHRS, CDR2 YFSETQ. This CDR3 region has 17 residues. This CDR3 reads CASSLETQDNPDQPQHF. DNA for the CDR3: TGCGCCAGCAGCTTGGAGACCCAGGACAATCCAGATCAGCCCCAGCATTTT.

This chain joins TRBV20-1 and TRBJ2-7, with TRBD2 as a possible D gene (5 bases). The CDR3 is made up of 11 amino acids. Between the trimmed V and J ends, which lost 3 bases and 5 bases, there was a span of 8 bases. Per the germline V gene, CDR1 is DFQATT and CDR2 is SNEGSKA (reference sequence). CDR3 sequence reads: CSARAGNEQYF. The CDR3 DNA reads TGCAGTGCTAGGGCGGGTAACGAGCAGTACTTC.

This clone has only one observation. The gene calls are TRBV7-4 and TRBJ2-7; a weak D match, TRBD1 (5 bases). CDR3 length equals 16 residues. Trimming took off 6 bases at V and 2 bases at J, with 20 bases between the two ends. Germline V gene sequence: CDR1 SGHVT, CDR2 SQSDAQ. The CDR3 is CASRLKGSYAPYEQYF. The CDR3 DNA reads as TGTGCCAGCAGGCTTAAGGGGTCATATGCTCCCTACGAGCAGTACTTC.

The chain has TRBV27 and TRBJ2-7, with 10 positions matching TRBD1. J gave up 4 bases and V 3 bases, and 6 bases lay outside the gene matches. The CDR3 extends over 15 amino acids. The germline gives CDR1 MNHEY, CDR2 SMNVEV (reference sequence). Here the CDR3 DNA reads TGTGCCAGCAGTTTCCCCGGGACAGGGGTTTACGAGCAGTACTTC. It specifies CASSFPGTGVYEQYF.

The chain recombines TRBV11-3 with TRBJ2-1; 7 bases are shared with TRBD2. Germline V CDR1 and CDR2: SGHNT, YENEEA. The CDR3 is 15 amino acids. V shed 1 base, J shed 4 bases, and the junction held 4 bases outside the gene matches. CDR3 protein: CASSLGRGDYNEQFF. Here the CDR3 DNA reads TGTGCCAGCAGCTTAGGACGGGGGGATTACAATGAGCAGTTCTTC.

The chain uses TRBV3-1 (or the pseudogene TRBV3-2) and TRBJ2-1; 7 bases are shared with TRBD2. V shed 2 bases, J shed 7 bases, and the junction held 5 bases outside the gene matches. CDR1 LGHDT and CDR2 YNNKEL come from the germline V gene (reference sequence). The CDR3 is 14 amino acids. This CDR3 is CASSQLAVQNEQFF. In DNA form, the CDR3 reads TGTGCCAGCAGCCAACTAGCGGTCCAAAATGAGCAGTTCTTC.

This chain links TRBV7-8 with TRBJ1-5; TRBD1 aligns across 7 bases. Germline loops: CDR1 SGHVS, CDR2 FQNEAQ. There are 18 residues in the CDR3. After removal of 5 bases from V and 4 bases from J, the junction contained 17 bases not matched to a gene. The CDR3 here is CASSPRPLRQGPNQPQHF. DNA of the CDR3: TGTGCCAGCAGCCCTCGGCCCTTAAGACAGGGCCCAAATCAGCCCCAGCATTTT.

The rearrangement links TRBV30 to TRBJ1-1; 8 positions match TRBD1. Germline trimming cut 3 bases from V and 1 base from J; bases unmatched to any gene: 13. CDR1 GTSNPN and CDR2 SVGIG come from the germline V gene (reference sequence). The CDR3 spans 17 residues. DNA for the CDR3: TGTGCCTGGAGGGCAGGGGGCATGCAGGGTAAGAACACTGAAGCTTTCTTT. Encoded protein: CAWRAGGMQGKNTEAFF.

The chain carries TRBV7-9 and TRBJ2-5; tentative D call: TRBD2 (5 bases). The germline gives CDR1 SEHNR, CDR2 FQNEAQ (reference sequence). V gave up 5 bases and J gave up 2 bases, with 15 bases separating them. This CDR3 is 15 amino acids long. CDR3 nucleotide sequence: TGTGCCAGCAGCACCGGACGGGGATCACAAGAGACCCAGTACTTC. It translates to CASSTGRGSQETQYF.

V usage is TRBV6-1 and J usage is TRBJ1-4; D gene unclear. V lost 1 base to trimming and J lost 8 bases, with 14 bases between them. Germline-derived CDR1 and CDR2 are MNHNS and SASEGT. This CDR3 region has 15 residues. The CDR3 reads CASSEVAGFKEKLFF. The CDR3 coding sequence is TGTGCCAGCAGTGAAGTCGCGGGGTTCAAGGAAAAACTGTTTTTT.

Here the CDR3 reads CASSIGRGTEAFF. In DNA form, the CDR3 reads TGTGCCAGTAGTATAGGCAGGGGCACTGAAGCTTTCTTT. The chain uses TRBV19 and TRBJ1-1, with D perhaps TRBD1 (6 bases). CDR1 and CDR2 from the germline V gene are LNHDA and SQIVND (reference sequence). This CDR3 region has 13 residues. Trimming took off 1 base at V and 4 bases at J, with 7 bases between the two ends.

The gene calls are TRBV6-5 and TRBJ2-2; D unclear. This CDR3 comprises 14 residues. Between the trimmed V and J ends, which lost 0 bases and 9 bases, there was a span of 11 bases. Germline-derived CDR1 and CDR2 are MNHEY and SVGAGI. The CDR3 DNA follows: TGTGCCAGCAGTTACTCGAACTTCCCGAGGGAGCTGTTTTTT. Translated: CASSYSNFPRELFF.

This clone is a singleton in its sample. The rearrangement links TRBV7-8 to TRBJ1-6, with a weak D call TRBD1 (5 bases). Germline CDR1 reads SGHVS; CDR2 reads FQNEAQ. CDR3 length: 15 residues. Trimming took 5 bases from V and 17 from J, leaving 25 bases between them. The CDR3 bases are TGTGCCAGCAGCCTGACAGACATCGATCCCGCTTATTTCCACTTT. Encoded protein: CASSLTDIDPAYFHF.

The V call is TRBV19, the J call TRBJ2-2, with 9 bases fitting TRBD1. There are 14 residues in the CDR3. CDR1 LNHDA and CDR2 SQIVND come from the germline V gene (reference sequence). J was trimmed by 6 bases and V by 8 bases; bases with no gene match: 7. The CDR3 DNA reads as TGTGCCAGTCGAGGGACAGGGATAGCCGGGGAGCTGTTTTTT. Its translation: CASRGTGIAGELFF.

This chain joins TRBV5-1 and TRBJ2-5, with D possibly TRBD2 on 5 matching bases. Trimming stripped 4 bases from V and 5 bases from J, with 12 bases between. The CDR3 runs to 13 residues. Per germline, CDR1 SGHRS and CDR2 YFSETQ. This CDR3 reads CASSPGSGETQYF. The DNA of the CDR3 is TGCGCCAGCAGCCCGGGGTCGGGGGAGACCCAGTACTTC.

The V and J genes are TRBV7-2 and TRBJ2-7; TRBD1 agrees at 9 bases. This CDR3 spans 15 amino acids. The ends lost 5 bases at V and 2 bases at J; junction bases unmatched: 7. The germline CDR1 and CDR2 sequences are SGHTA and FQGNSA. CDR3 loop: CASSRAGTGTYEQYF. The CDR3 DNA reads TGTGCCAGCAGCCGTGCCGGGACAGGGACCTACGAGCAGTACTTC.